The 28 T cell receptor beta chains below all came from one sample that was sequenced in a study of OX40 agonist ivuxolimab in advanced cancers. Here immunoSEQ multiplex PCR was the method, and the copy in TCRdb shows in-frame clones only, minus some. Of under 65,000 clones in the sample, approximately 91% were seen once. Sequencing used CD4+ or CD8+ T cells sorted from blood, obtained in a trial of the OX40 agonist ivuxolimab. The receptors derive from an adult with an advanced solid tumor such as melanoma, head and neck, liver or kidney cancer.

The rearrangement uses TRBV4-1 and TRBJ2-1; no clear D. CDR3 length equals 11 residues. V gave up 1 base and J gave up 8 bases, with 3 bases separating them. The germline gives CDR1 MGHRA, CDR2 YSYEKL. The CDR3: CASSQGDEQFF. CDR3 in DNA: TGCGCCAGCAGCCAAGGAGATGAGCAGTTCTTC.

V is TRBV11-2 and J is TRBJ2-1; 11 bases are a match to TRBD2. This CDR3 spans 16 amino acids. Germline CDR1 SGHAT, CDR2 FQNNGV. With V trimmed by 4 bases and J by 1 base, 3 bases remained unmatched. Here the CDR3 DNA reads TGTGCCAGCAGCTGGACTAGCGGGTCTTCCTACAATGAGCAGTTCTTC. Protein: CASSWTSGSSYNEQFF.

The CDR3, as DNA: TGCGCCAGCAGCTTAGGAGGTGAGAACACTGAAGCTTTCTTT. This encodes CASSLGGENTEAFF. The chain couples TRBV5-1 to TRBJ1-1; D uncertain. The CDR3 spans 14 residues. V lost 2 bases to trimming and J lost 1 base, with 9 bases between them. Germline V gene lookup returns CDR1 SGHRS and CDR2 YFSETQ.

In its sample, this clone was seen once. The chain joins TRBV5-1 to TRBJ2-7; no firm D call. CDR3 length: 13 amino acids. Trimming took 0 bases from V and 3 from J, leaving 7 bases between them. Germline assignment: CDR1 SGHRS and CDR2 YFSETQ. CDR3 nucleotide sequence: TGCGCCAGCAGCTTGGGGCAGTACTACGAGCAGTACTTC. Translated: CASSLGQYYEQYF. Together with reference TRBV5-1 and TRBJ2-7, the CDR3 gives the full variable domain: KAGVTQTPRYLIKTRGQQVTLSCSPISGHRSVSWYQQTPGQGLQFLFEYFSETQRNKGNFPGRFSGRQFSNSRSEMNVSTLELGDSALYLCASSLGQYYEQYFGPGTRLTVT.

This chain links TRBV5-6 with TRBJ2-7; weak D call: TRBD1 (6 bases). V was trimmed by 0 bases and J by 4 bases, leaving 17 bases between them. Germline V CDR1 and CDR2: SGHDT, YYEEEE. The CDR3 has 16 amino acids. The CDR3 DNA reads as TGTGCCAGCAGCTTGGCCTGGTCTGGGGGCGCTTACGAGCAGTACTTC. It specifies CASSLAWSGGAYEQYF.

V is TRBV19 and J is TRBJ2-5; TRBD2 matches 7 bases. The CDR3 extends over 17 amino acids. V dropped 5 bases and J dropped 5; count of bases not matched to a gene: 17. Germline values: CDR1 LNHDA, CDR2 SQIVND (reference sequence). For the CDR3, the DNA is TGTGCCAGTAGTTCGAGGACTAGTTGGGCGGCAGCGGAGACCCAGTACTTC. Protein product: CASSSRTSWAAAETQYF.

This rearrangement joins TRBV9 to TRBJ1-1; the D gene is possibly TRBD1 (6 bases). This CDR3 contains 13 residues. Germline V lookup: CDR1 SGDLS, CDR2 YYNGEE. V dropped 7 bases and J dropped 4 bases, with 14 bases sitting between them. The CDR3 nucleotides read TGTGCCAGCTCCCCTCCGGGGGCCACTGAAGCTTTCTTT. Encoded protein: CASSPPGATEAFF.

The genes are TRBV4-1 and TRBJ1-6, with unresolved D. The CDR3 length is 15 residues. Trimming pared 3 bases from V and 7 bases from J, leaving 13 bases between. Germline CDR1 reads MGHRA; CDR2 reads YSYEKL. The CDR3 coding sequence is TGCGCCAGCAGCCACCGGTCTCCGGGGAATTCACCCCTCCACTTT. Encoded protein: CASSHRSPGNSPLHF.

V is TRBV9 and J is TRBJ2-1; D possibly corresponds to TRBD2 (5 bases). The germline V gene has CDR1 SGDLS and CDR2 YYNGEE. This CDR3 is built from 12 residues. V shed 1 base and J shed 10 bases, with 9 bases lying between them. The CDR3 is CASSVSGSEQFF. The CDR3 nucleotides are TGTGCCAGCAGCGTATCGGGGTCCGAGCAGTTCTTC. The complete variable domain, with remaining parts taken from reference TRBV9 and TRBJ2-1, reads DSGVTQTPKHLITATGQRVTLRCSPRSGDLSVYWYQQSLDQGLQFLIQYYNGEERAKGNILERFSAQQFPDLHSELNLSSLELGDSALYFCASSVSGSEQFFGPGTRLTVL.

The rearrangement links TRBV6-5 to TRBJ2-5; D perhaps matches TRBD2 (6 bases). CDR3 length: 15 amino acids. Trimming stripped 0 bases from V and 3 bases from J, with 11 bases between. Germline V lookup: CDR1 MNHEY, CDR2 SVGAGI. CDR3 nucleotides: TGTGCCAGCAGTTACTCGGAGGGAAATGAAGAGACCCAGTACTTC. Its protein product is CASSYSEGNEETQYF.

Only one count was recorded for this clone. This chain joins TRBV7-9 and TRBJ2-5, with D unresolved. The length of the CDR3 is 15 residues. CDR1 and CDR2 (germline): SEHNR, FQNEAQ (reference sequence). Trimming took 5 bases from V and 1 from J, leaving 14 bases between them. CDR3 amino acids: CASSLSDRVQETQYF. The CDR3 DNA sequence: TGTGCCAGCAGCCTCTCCGACCGAGTCCAAGAGACCCAGTACTTC.

The chain has TRBV6-1 and TRBJ2-1, with D perhaps matching TRBD1 or TRBD2 (5 bases each). V lost 3 bases, J lost 4 bases, and 10 bases lay in between. Germline V CDR1 and CDR2: MNHNS, SASEGT. The CDR3 has 14 amino acids. The CDR3 protein is CASSEGWGYNEQFF. The CDR3 nucleotides are TGTGCCAGCAGTGAGGGCTGGGGGTACAATGAGCAGTTCTTC.

The chain links TRBV13 to TRBJ2-2; 7 bases are shared with TRBD1. V trimming: 5 bases; J trimming: 1 base; junction bases outside the gene matches: 1. The CDR3 covers 14 residues. In germline, CDR1 is PRHDT, CDR2 FYEKMQ (reference sequence). This chain's CDR3 is CASSGQENTGELFF. CDR3 sequence (DNA): TGTGCCAGCAGCGGACAGGAGAACACCGGGGAGCTGTTTTTT.

This chain's CDR3 is CASGLAASYNEQFF. DNA of the CDR3: TGTGCCAGCGGACTAGCGGCCTCCTACAATGAGCAGTTCTTC. The chain couples TRBV7-9 to TRBJ2-1, with TRBD2 identical over 10 bases. V trimming: 8 bases; J trimming: 0 bases; junction bases outside the gene matches: 1. CDR1 and CDR2 from the germline V gene are SEHNR and FQNEAQ (reference sequence). The CDR3 is made up of 14 amino acids.

This chain uses TRBV19 with TRBJ2-1, with D uncertain. Germline V gives CDR1 LNHDA, CDR2 SQIVND (reference sequence). CDR3 length: 15 residues. V gave up 6 bases and J gave up 0 bases, with 12 bases separating them. DNA of the CDR3: TGTGCCAGTAGGAAGGATACGAGCTCCTACAATGAGCAGTTCTTC. It encodes CASRKDTSSYNEQFF.

This chain uses TRBV28 with TRBJ2-1; D tentatively reads TRBD1 or TRBD2 (5 bases each). Between the trimmed V and J ends, which lost 3 bases and 10 bases, there was a span of 16 bases. The germline V gene has CDR1 MDHEN and CDR2 SYDVKM. CDR3 length equals 14 residues. Written as DNA, the CDR3 is TGTGCCAGCAGTTTTCGGCTAGCCCCAGGGGAGCAGTTCTTC. Protein sequence: CASSFRLAPGEQFF.

The V call is TRBV6-1, the J call TRBJ2-2; D may match TRBD1 or TRBD2 (5 bases each). CDR3 length equals 14 residues. The germline V gene has CDR1 MNHNS and CDR2 SASEGT. The V gene lost 6 bases and the J gene lost 7 bases, with 15 bases spanning the gap. For the CDR3, the DNA is TGTGCCAGCAGCCCCCGGCAGGGAGACGGGGAGCTGTTTTTT. Translating gives CASSPRQGDGELFF.

This chain joins TRBV9 and TRBJ2-7; no reliable D call. CDR3 length: 16 amino acids. V was trimmed by 0 bases and J by 4 bases, leaving 17 bases between them. Germline CDR1 is SGDLS and CDR2 is YYNGEE. The CDR3 coding sequence is TGTGCCAGCAGCGTAGAGAGGTCGGCCCAGTCGTACGAGCAGTACTTC. Its protein product is CASSVERSAQSYEQYF.

The chain has TRBV10-2 and TRBJ2-5; either TRBD1 or TRBD2 may supply D (6 bases each). V was clipped by 0 bases and J by 4 bases, with 9 bases between them. This CDR3 has 14 amino acids. Germline lookup yields CDR1 WSHSY and CDR2 SAAADI. The CDR3 sequence: CASSESRGAETQYF. CDR3 DNA sequence: TGCGCCAGCAGTGAGTCGAGGGGGGCAGAGACCCAGTACTTC.

The chain has TRBV6-1 and TRBJ1-1; 8 positions match TRBD1. CDR1 and CDR2 from the germline V gene are MNHNS and SASEGT. Unmatched junction bases numbered 5, after V lost 6 bases and J lost 5 bases. The CDR3 extends over 13 amino acids. In DNA form, the CDR3 reads TGTGCCAGCAGCTCACAGGGGGTTACTGAAGCTTTCTTT. It codes for CASSSQGVTEAFF.

This clone was seen only once. This chain uses TRBV5-4 with TRBJ1-5; D remains unclear. The V gene lost 5 bases and the J gene lost 1 base, with 10 bases spanning the gap. Germline values: CDR1 SGHNT, CDR2 YYREEE (reference sequence). This CDR3 region has 14 residues. CDR3 bases: TGTGCCAGCAGGGAGCATGGCAGCAATCAGCCCCAGCATTTT. Residues: CASREHGSNQPQHF.

The V and J genes are TRBV7-2 and TRBJ2-7, with D hard to call. Germline V CDR1 and CDR2: SGHTA, FQGNSA. The length of the CDR3 is 13 residues. Trimming cost V 5 bases and J 1 base, with 9 bases left between them. The CDR3 is CASSATPSYEQYF. Here the CDR3 DNA reads TGTGCCAGCAGCGCAACACCGTCCTACGAGCAGTACTTC. The variable domain in full, completed from reference TRBV7-2 and TRBJ2-7, reads GAGVSQSPSNKVTEKGKDVELRCDPISGHTALYWYRQSLGQGLEFLIYFQGNSAPDKSGLPSDRFSAERTGGSVSTLTIQRTQQEDSAVYLCASSATPSYEQYFGPGTRLTVT.

The chain links TRBV11-2 to TRBJ1-1; D gene ambiguous. The germline gives CDR1 SGHAT, CDR2 FQNNGV. CDR3 size: 14 residues. Trimming stripped 5 bases from V and 10 bases from J, with 20 bases between. The CDR3 DNA is TGTGCCAGCAGCCCGGCGGCAGCTAGACGAGGAGCTTTCTTT. Translating it yields CASSPAAARRGAFF.

This chain joins TRBV27 and TRBJ2-3, with D maybe TRBD2 (6 bases). CDR3 size: 16 residues. Trimming stripped 4 bases from V and 1 base from J, with 15 bases between. Per the germline V gene, CDR1 is MNHEY and CDR2 is SMNVEV (reference sequence). As DNA, the CDR3 is TGTGCCAGCAGTTCCCCCGTAGCGGAGGGCACAGATACGCAGTATTTT. This gives the protein CASSSPVAEGTDTQYF.

V gene TRBV19 combines with J gene TRBJ1-2; 8 bases are shared with TRBD1. With 7 bases clipped from V and 6 bases from J, the junction kept 7 bases outside the gene matches. The CDR3 is 13 residues long. Germline V gene sequence: CDR1 LNHDA, CDR2 SQIVND (reference sequence). CDR3 nucleotide sequence: TGTGCCAGTATTAGCCAGGGGGCAAATGGCTACACCTTC. Amino acid sequence: CASISQGANGYTF.

The J gene is TRBJ1-1, the V gene TRBV27; D ambiguous. V was cut by 4 bases and J by 6 bases, with 6 bases left in between. There are 11 residues in the CDR3. Germline V CDR1 and CDR2: MNHEY, SMNVEV (reference sequence). The CDR3 sequence is CASSSPAEAFF. The CDR3 DNA follows: TGTGCCAGCAGTTCACCAGCTGAAGCTTTCTTT.

This clone appeared a single time. The V call is TRBV6-5, the J call TRBJ2-7, with D possibly matching TRBD2 (5 bases). Trimming pared 8 bases from V and 7 bases from J, leaving 15 bases between. This CDR3 comprises 12 residues. The germline V gene encodes CDR1 MNHEY and CDR2 SVGAGI. The CDR3 DNA reads TGTGCCAGCGGAGGTGGGCCTGTAGAGCAGTACTTC. Translating gives CASGGGPVEQYF.

V is TRBV7-8 and J is TRBJ2-7; D may correspond to TRBD1 or TRBD2 (6 bases each). The V end was cut by 7 bases, the J end by 2 bases, with 21 bases between. CDR3 length: 16 residues. Germline V gives CDR1 SGHVS, CDR2 FQNEAQ. CDR3 coding DNA: TGTGCCAGCACCGTTTTTGAAGGGGGGCCCGCCTACGAGCAGTACTTC. Translating gives CASTVFEGGPAYEQYF.